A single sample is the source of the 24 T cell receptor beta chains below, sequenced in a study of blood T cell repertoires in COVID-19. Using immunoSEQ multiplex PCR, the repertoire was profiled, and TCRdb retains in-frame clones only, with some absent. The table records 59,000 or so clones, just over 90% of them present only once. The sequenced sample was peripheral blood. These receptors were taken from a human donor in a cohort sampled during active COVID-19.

CDR3 nucleotide sequence: TGTGCCACCAGTGAGGTAGCGGGGTTCACAGATACGCAGTATTTT. This sequence encodes CATSEVAGFTDTQYF. The gene calls are TRBV24-1 and TRBJ2-3; 8 bases are a match to TRBD2. CDR1 is KGHDR and CDR2 is SFDVKD in the germline V gene. Trimming took 4 bases from V and 2 from J; bases not matched to a gene: 4. The CDR3 spans 15 residues.

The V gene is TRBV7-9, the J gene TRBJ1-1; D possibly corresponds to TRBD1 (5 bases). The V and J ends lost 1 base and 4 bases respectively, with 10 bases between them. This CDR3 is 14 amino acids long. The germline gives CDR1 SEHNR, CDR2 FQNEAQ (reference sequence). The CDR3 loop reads CASSLVPGGTEAFF. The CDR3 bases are TGTGCCAGCAGCTTAGTCCCGGGGGGCACTGAAGCTTTCTTT.

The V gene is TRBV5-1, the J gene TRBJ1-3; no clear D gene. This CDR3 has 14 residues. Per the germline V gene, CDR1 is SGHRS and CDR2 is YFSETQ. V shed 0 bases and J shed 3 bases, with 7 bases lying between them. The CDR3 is CASSLEAVGNTIYF. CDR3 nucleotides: TGCGCCAGCAGCTTGGAGGCGGTTGGAAACACCATATATTTT.

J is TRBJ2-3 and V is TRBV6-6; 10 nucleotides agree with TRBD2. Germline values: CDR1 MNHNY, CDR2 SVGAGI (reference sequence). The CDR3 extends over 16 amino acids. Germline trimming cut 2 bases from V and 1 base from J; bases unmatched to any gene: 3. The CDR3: CASSYPLAGGTDTQYF. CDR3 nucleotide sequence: TGTGCCAGCAGTTACCCTCTAGCGGGGGGCACAGATACGCAGTATTTT.

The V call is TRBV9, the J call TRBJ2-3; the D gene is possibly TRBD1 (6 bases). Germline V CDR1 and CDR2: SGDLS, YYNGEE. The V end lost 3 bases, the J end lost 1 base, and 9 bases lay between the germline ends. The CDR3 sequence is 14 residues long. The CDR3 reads CASSAGQRTDTQYF. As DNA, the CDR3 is TGTGCCAGCAGCGCCGGACAGCGCACAGATACGCAGTATTTT.

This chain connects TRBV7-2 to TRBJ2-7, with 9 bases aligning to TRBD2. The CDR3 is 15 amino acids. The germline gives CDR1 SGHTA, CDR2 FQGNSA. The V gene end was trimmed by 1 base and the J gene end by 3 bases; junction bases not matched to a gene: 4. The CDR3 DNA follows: TGTGCCAGCAGCTTAGTGGCTAGCGGGAACTACGAGCAGTACTTC. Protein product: CASSLVASGNYEQYF.

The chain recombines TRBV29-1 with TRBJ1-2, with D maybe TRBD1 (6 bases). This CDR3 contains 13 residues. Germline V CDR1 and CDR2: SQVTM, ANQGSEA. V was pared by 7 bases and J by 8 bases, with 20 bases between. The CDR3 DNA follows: TGCAGCGCCGAAAACGAGGGGGTCGGCGGCTACACCTTC. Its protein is CSAENEGVGGYTF.

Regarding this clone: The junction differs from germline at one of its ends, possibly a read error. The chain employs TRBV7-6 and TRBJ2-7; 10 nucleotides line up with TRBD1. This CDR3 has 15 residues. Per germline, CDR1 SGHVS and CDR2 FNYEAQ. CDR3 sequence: CASSTIRDRGYAQYF. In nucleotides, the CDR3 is TGTGCCAGCAGCACAATCCGGGACAGGGGCTACGCGCAGTACTTC.

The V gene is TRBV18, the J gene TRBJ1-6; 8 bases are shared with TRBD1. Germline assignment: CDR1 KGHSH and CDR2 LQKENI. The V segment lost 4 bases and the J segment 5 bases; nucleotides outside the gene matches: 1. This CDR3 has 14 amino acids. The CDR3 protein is CASSRTGNNSPLHF. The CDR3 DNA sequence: TGTGCCAGCTCACGGACAGGGAATAATTCACCCCTCCACTTT.

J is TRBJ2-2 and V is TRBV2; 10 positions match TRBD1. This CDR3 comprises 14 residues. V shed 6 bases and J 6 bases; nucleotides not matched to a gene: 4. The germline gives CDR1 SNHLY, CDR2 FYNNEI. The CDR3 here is CASRGDRGPGELFF. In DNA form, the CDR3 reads TGTGCCAGCAGGGGGGACAGGGGCCCCGGGGAGCTGTTTTTT.

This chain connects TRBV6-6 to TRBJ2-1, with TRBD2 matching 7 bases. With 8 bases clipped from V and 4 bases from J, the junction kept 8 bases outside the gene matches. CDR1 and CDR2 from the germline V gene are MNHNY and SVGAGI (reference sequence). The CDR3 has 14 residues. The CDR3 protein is CASSPGGLYNEQFF. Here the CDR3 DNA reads TGTGCCAGCTCTCCGGGAGGACTATACAATGAGCAGTTCTTC.

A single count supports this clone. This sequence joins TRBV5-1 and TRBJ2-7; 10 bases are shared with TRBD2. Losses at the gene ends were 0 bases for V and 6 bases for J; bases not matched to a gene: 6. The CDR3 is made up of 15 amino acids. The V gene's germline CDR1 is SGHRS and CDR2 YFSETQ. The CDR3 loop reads CASSLGTSGISEQYF. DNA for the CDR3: TGCGCCAGCAGCTTGGGTACTAGCGGGATCTCCGAGCAGTACTTC.

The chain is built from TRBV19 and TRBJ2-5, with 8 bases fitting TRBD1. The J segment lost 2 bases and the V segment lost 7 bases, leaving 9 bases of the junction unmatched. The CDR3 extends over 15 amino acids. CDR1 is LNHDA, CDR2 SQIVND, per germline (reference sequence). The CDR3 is CASNIPGTGQETQYF. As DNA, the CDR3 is TGTGCCAGTAACATCCCCGGGACAGGTCAAGAGACCCAGTACTTC.

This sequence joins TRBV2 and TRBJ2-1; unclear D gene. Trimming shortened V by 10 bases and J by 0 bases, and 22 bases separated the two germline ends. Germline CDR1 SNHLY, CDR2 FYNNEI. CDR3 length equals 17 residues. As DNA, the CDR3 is TGTGCCACCATAGAGCTAGTACGTCCGAACTCCTACAATGAGCAGTTCTTC. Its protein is CATIELVRPNSYNEQFF.

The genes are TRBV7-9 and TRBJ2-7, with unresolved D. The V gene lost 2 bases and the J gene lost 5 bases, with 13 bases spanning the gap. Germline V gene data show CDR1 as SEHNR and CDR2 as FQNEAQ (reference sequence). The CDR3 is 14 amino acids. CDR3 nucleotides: TGTGCCAGCAGCTTATCCGCTAGTAGTCACGAGCAGTACTTC. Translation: CASSLSASSHEQYF.

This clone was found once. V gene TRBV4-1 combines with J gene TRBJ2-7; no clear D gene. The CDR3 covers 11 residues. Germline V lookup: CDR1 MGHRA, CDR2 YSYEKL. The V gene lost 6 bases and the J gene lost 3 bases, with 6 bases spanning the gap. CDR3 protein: CASREDYEQYF. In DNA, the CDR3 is TGCGCCAGCAGAGAGGACTACGAGCAGTACTTC.

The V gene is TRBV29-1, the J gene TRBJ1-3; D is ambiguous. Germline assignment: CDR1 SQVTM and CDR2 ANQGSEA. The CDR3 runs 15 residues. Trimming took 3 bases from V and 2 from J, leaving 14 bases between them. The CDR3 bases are TGCAGCGTTGACCTCGGCGGAGAAACTGGAAACACCATATATTTT. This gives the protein CSVDLGGETGNTIYF.

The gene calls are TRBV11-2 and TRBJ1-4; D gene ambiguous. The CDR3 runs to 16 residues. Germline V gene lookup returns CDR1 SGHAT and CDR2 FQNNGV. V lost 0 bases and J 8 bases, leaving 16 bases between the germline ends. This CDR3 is CASSLDRLAGWEKLFF. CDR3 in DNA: TGTGCCAGCAGCTTAGATCGTTTAGCCGGTTGGGAAAAACTGTTTTTT.

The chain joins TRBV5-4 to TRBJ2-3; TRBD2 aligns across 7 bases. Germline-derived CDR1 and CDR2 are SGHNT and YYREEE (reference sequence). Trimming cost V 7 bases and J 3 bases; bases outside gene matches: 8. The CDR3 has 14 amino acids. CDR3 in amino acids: CASQAASGTDTQYF. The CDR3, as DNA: TGTGCCAGCCAAGCGGCTAGCGGAACAGATACGCAGTATTTT.

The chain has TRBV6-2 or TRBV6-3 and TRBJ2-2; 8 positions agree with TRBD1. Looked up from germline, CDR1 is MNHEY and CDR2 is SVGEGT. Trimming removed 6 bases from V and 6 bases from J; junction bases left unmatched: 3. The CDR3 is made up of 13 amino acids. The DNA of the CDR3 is TGTGCCAGCAGCTTGACAGGGGCCGGGGAGCTGTTTTTT. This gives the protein CASSLTGAGELFF.

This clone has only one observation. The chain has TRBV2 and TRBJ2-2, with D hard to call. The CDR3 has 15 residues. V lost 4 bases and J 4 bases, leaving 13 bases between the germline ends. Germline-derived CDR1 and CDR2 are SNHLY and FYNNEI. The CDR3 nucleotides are TGTGCCAGCAGTGTTGTGTCGAGAGGCACCGGGGAGCTGTTTTTT. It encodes CASSVVSRGTGELFF.

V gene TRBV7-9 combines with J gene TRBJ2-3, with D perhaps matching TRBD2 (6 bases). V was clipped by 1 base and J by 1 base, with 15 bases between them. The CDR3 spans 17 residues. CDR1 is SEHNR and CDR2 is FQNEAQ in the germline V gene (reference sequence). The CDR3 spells CASSLGVGREGTDTQYF. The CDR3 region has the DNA TGTGCCAGCAGCTTAGGGGTTGGGCGGGAAGGCACAGATACGCAGTATTTT.

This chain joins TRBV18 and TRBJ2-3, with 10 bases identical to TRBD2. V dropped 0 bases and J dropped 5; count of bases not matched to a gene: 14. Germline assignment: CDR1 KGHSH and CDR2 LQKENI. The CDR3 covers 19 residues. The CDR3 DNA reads TGTGCCAGCTCACCACCGGTTGTGACTAGCGGGCGGTACGAAGATACGCAGTATTTT. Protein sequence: CASSPPVVTSGRYEDTQYF.

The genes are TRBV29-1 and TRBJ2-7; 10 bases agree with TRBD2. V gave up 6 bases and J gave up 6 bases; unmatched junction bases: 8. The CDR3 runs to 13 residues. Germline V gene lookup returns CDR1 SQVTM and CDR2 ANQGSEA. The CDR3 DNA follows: TGCAGCGTGAGGTCTAGCGGGAGTGGCGAGCAGTACTTC. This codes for CSVRSSGSGEQYF.